Listed below are T cell receptor beta chains from one sample, sequenced in a study of blood T cell repertoires in COVID-19. The table came from immunoSEQ multiplex PCR; TCRdb's copy has only in-frame clones and leaves some out. This table holds around 180,000 clones, 70% to 90% found once. The specimen was peripheral blood. Receptor source: a person aged 65 to 85 with COVID-19, enrolled during active disease. The CDR3 runs from the conserved cysteine through the conserved F or W. Fields, in order: D gene, V gene, clone size, J gene, CDR3 DNA, CDR3 protein. A D gene is named only where the DNA matches it firmly. Not all rows give a size; the values are once, few, many and, for expanded clones, a class.

-	TRBV2	-	TRBJ1-6	TGTGCCAGCAAGGCCCGGGTCGGTAATTCACCCCTCCACTTT	CASKARVGNSPLHF
TRBD2	TRBV20-1	-	TRBJ2-1	TGCAGTGCAGGGACTAGCGGGAGTGTCTTC	CSAGTSGSVF
TRBD2	TRBV18	-	TRBJ2-2	TGTGCCAGCTCTCCTGAGACTAGCGGGAGCGCCGGGGAGCTGTTTTTT	CASSPETSGSAGELFF
-	TRBV11-2	-	TRBJ1-3	TGTGCCAGCAGTCCCGCGGTCTCTGGAAACACCATATATTTT	CASSPAVSGNTIYF
-	TRBV7-9	medium-sized	TRBJ2-7	TGTGCCAGCAGCTTCACTCAGGCAGGGCTCTACGAGCAGTACTTC	CASSFTQAGLYEQYF
TRBD1	TRBV15	-	TRBJ1-6	TGTGCCACCACCAAATCGACAGGGAATAATTCACCCCTCCACTTT	CATTKSTGNNSPLHF
-	TRBV6-2/TRBV6-3	once	TRBJ1-5	TGTGCCAGCAGTTACCTTACGCACCCCGAGGAGCCCCAGCATTTT	CASSYLTHPEEPQHF
TRBD1	TRBV6-6	-	TRBJ1-5	TGTGCCAGCAGCCCTACCTTCGACAGGGACAATCAGCCCCAGCATTTT	CASSPTFDRDNQPQHF
-	TRBV5-4	-	TRBJ2-5	TGTGCCAGCTCGCTAGTCGGCTGGGAGACCCAGTACTTC	CASSLVGWETQYF
TRBD1	TRBV19	few	TRBJ2-2	TGTGCCAGCAAACAGGGGGCGTACACCGGGGAGCTGTTTTTT	CASKQGAYTGELFF
-	TRBV29-1	-	TRBJ2-1	TGCAGCGTACCACCCTGGGGCACGGTTTACAATGAGCAGTTCTTC	CSVPPWGTVYNEQFF
-	TRBV10-3	-	TRBJ2-3	TGTGCCTCGTCGAGGGAGCGTCAAACAGATACGCAGTATTTT	CASSRERQTDTQYF
TRBD1	TRBV18	-	TRBJ2-1	TGTGCCAGCTCACCATTCCGGGACAGGGACCATGAGCAGTTCTTC	CASSPFRDRDHEQFF
-	TRBV3-1/TRBV3-2	-	TRBJ2-3	TGTGCCAGCAGCCAAGAAGGAGAAGTTCAGTATTTT	CASSQEGEVQYF
-	TRBV10-3	-	TRBJ1-1	TGTGCCATCAGTGAGTCTTCAGGGGTGCAGACGAACACTGAAGCTTTCTTT	CAISESSGVQTNTEAFF
-	TRBV4-1	once	TRBJ2-1	TGCGCCAGCAGCCAAGCGCCGGGTTCTTTTTGGGATGAGCAGTTCTTC	CASSQAPGSFWDEQFF
TRBD1	TRBV12-3/TRBV12-4	once	TRBJ1-1	TGTGCCAGCAGTTTCGACAGGGGGCAAGCTTTCTTT	CASSFDRGQAFF
TRBD1	TRBV5-4	once	TRBJ2-2	TGTGCCAGCAGCTCACAATTACAGGGGGCGAACACCGGGGAGCTGTTTTTT	CASSSQLQGANTGELFF
-	TRBV6-2/TRBV6-3	-	TRBJ1-5	TGTGCCAGCAGTTACTTTAGGGGAAGCAATCAGCCCCAGCATTTT	CASSYFRGSNQPQHF
-	TRBV7-2	-	TRBJ1-1	TGTGCCAGCAGCTTATGGCGATGGACAGAAGCTTTCTTT	CASSLWRWTEAFF
-	TRBV27	-	TRBJ2-2	TGTGCCAGCAGTTTTGGCCCTTTGACCGGGGAGCTGTTTTTT	CASSFGPLTGELFF
TRBD2	TRBV5-8	-	TRBJ2-1	TGTGCCAGTAAACTAGCGGCGTCCTACAATGAGCAGTTCTTC	CASKLAASYNEQFF
-	TRBV28	-	TRBJ1-3	TGTGCCAGCAGTTTGGAGATCTCTGGAAACACCATATATTTT	CASSLEISGNTIYF
-	TRBV7-2	-	TRBJ2-6	TGTGCCAGCAGTTCCGGGGGCTCTGGGGCCAACGTCCTGACTTTC	CASSSGGSGANVLTF
TRBD2	TRBV7-2	once	TRBJ2-3	TGTGCCAGCAGCTTAATAGCGGGGGCCCCAGATACGCAGTATTTT	CASSLIAGAPDTQYF
-	TRBV3-1/TRBV3-2	once	TRBJ1-5	TGTGCCAGCAGCCAAGGGTTAGATAGCAATCAGCCCCAGCATTTT	CASSQGLDSNQPQHF
-	TRBV19	-	TRBJ1-5	TGTGCCAGTAGTATAGTAGGCGGGGATTATCAGCCCCAGCATTTT	CASSIVGGDYQPQHF
-	TRBV18	-	TRBJ1-2	TGTGCCAGCTCACGGGAAGCCTTCAGGGGTACCCTTTATGGCTACACCTTC	CASSREAFRGTLYGYTF
-	TRBV21-1	-	TRBJ1-1	TGTGCCAGCAGCAAATCGGGGGGACAGGAGGTTTTCTTT	CASSKSGGQEVFF
TRBD2	TRBV7-2	-	TRBJ2-7	TGTGCCAGCAGCCGCCAAGCGGGATACGCTAGGGAGCAGTACTTC	CASSRQAGYAREQYF
TRBD1	TRBV6-1	-	TRBJ1-5	TGTGCCAGCAGTGAAGTCGGACAGGGGTTTTTTCAGCCCCAGCATTTT	CASSEVGQGFFQPQHF
-	TRBV28	-	TRBJ1-6	TGTGCCAGCAGTCCCCTCGGGCTTTCATCGGGGTCACCCCTCCACTTT	CASSPLGLSSGSPLHF
-	TRBV6-2/TRBV6-3	-	TRBJ2-7	TGTGCCAGCAGTTACACGGGGAGCTCCTACGAGCAGTACTTC	CASSYTGSSYEQYF
-	TRBV6-5	-	TRBJ1-4	TGTGCCAGCGCCTTCGGGAGGTTAGTCGAAAAACTGTTTTTT	CASAFGRLVEKLFF
-	TRBV5-6	-	TRBJ2-7	TGTGCCAGCACCCCCCTCGGGGAGGAGGGATACGAGCAGTACTTC	CASTPLGEEGYEQYF
-	TRBV9	-	TRBJ1-5	TGTGCCAGCAGCGTAGGACAGTGGGATCAGCCCCAGCATTTT	CASSVGQWDQPQHF
TRBD1	TRBV19	-	TRBJ1-1	TGTGCCAGTAGCCCAGGGGGAGGTGAAGCTTTCTTT	CASSPGGGEAFF
-	TRBV11-1	-	TRBJ1-1	TGTGCCAGCAGCTTGGGCTCCATGGCTTTCTTT	CASSLGSMAFF
TRBD2	TRBV10-2	few	TRBJ2-2	TGCGCCAGCAGCGGGGGGGCCGAGATCGGGGAGCTGTTTTTT	CASSGGAEIGELFF
-	TRBV19	-	TRBJ2-2	TGTGCCAGTAGTTTCTGGGGGGAGCGGGTCGGGGAGCTGTTTTTT	CASSFWGERVGELFF
-	TRBV6-2/TRBV6-3	-	TRBJ1-3	TGTGCCAGCAGTCCCCGGACTGAAAAGGGAAACACCATATATTTT	CASSPRTEKGNTIYF
-	TRBV29-1	-	TRBJ2-1	TGCAGCGTCAAGCCGGACACCTATGAGCAGTTCTTC	CSVKPDTYEQFF
TRBD2	TRBV9	-	TRBJ2-1	TGTGCCAGCAGTGCTAAGGGACTAGCGGGGCCGAATGAGCAGTTCTTC	CASSAKGLAGPNEQFF
-	TRBV29-1	-	TRBJ1-4	TGCAGCGTTGTGGTGCCACAGGGTGAAAAACTGTTTTTT	CSVVVPQGEKLFF
TRBD2	TRBV19	-	TRBJ2-3	TGTGCCAGTAGTATAGTTCTAGCGGGAGATTTGGCGCACGGGGATACGCAGTATTTT	CASSIVLAGDLAHGDTQYF
-	TRBV28	-	TRBJ1-2	TGTGCCAGCAGTCCTGGTACCTCCAGGGGAGGCTACACCTTC	CASSPGTSRGGYTF
TRBD1	TRBV7-9	-	TRBJ2-5	TGTGCCAGCAGCTTAAGAAAGGGGGCGGTAGAGACCCAGTACTTC	CASSLRKGAVETQYF
TRBD1	TRBV4-2	-	TRBJ2-7	TGTGCCAGCAGCCAAGATAGGACAGGCTCTCTTTACGAGCAGTACTTC	CASSQDRTGSLYEQYF
-	TRBV5-8	few	TRBJ1-3	TGTGCCAGCAGCTTTCCTAGGTCTGGAAACACCATATATTTT	CASSFPRSGNTIYF
-	TRBV6-2/TRBV6-3	once	TRBJ2-1	TGTGCCAGCAGTCCGACTCTCCCCAATGAGCAGTTCTTC	CASSPTLPNEQFF
-	TRBV19	-	TRBJ2-7	TGTGCCAGTAGTATTACCGGGAGTTCTATGTACGAGCAGTACTTC	CASSITGSSMYEQYF
-	TRBV4-1	once	TRBJ1-5	TGCGCCAGCAGCCAAGATGGGGGGGTGGCTCAGCCCCAGCATTTT	CASSQDGGVAQPQHF
-	TRBV12-3/TRBV12-4	-	TRBJ1-6	TGTGCCAGCAGGCTCGCCGGTTCACCCCTCCACTTT	CASRLAGSPLHF
TRBD1	TRBV6-5	-	TRBJ2-7	TGTGCCAGCACTCGGGACAGGGAAGGTTACGAGCAGTACTTC	CASTRDREGYEQYF
-	TRBV25-1	-	TRBJ1-1	TGTGCCAGCAGTCCGGCAGGGAAGAACACTGAAGCTTTCTTT	CASSPAGKNTEAFF
TRBD1	TRBV19	-	TRBJ1-2	TGTGCCAGTAGTATAGATCTACGGACAGGGGAGGATGGCTACACCTTC	CASSIDLRTGEDGYTF
TRBD2	TRBV15	-	TRBJ2-1	TGTGCCACGAGGACTAGCGGGAGTCCCCATGAGCAGTTCTTC	CATRTSGSPHEQFF
-	TRBV5-4	-	TRBJ2-7	TGTGCCAGCAGCTCGGAGGGCCCAGCCTCCTACGAGCAGTACTTC	CASSSEGPASYEQYF
TRBD1	TRBV7-2	-	TRBJ2-5	TGTGCCAGCAGCCCAAACCCGGGACAGGGTGGGGAGACCCAGTACTTC	CASSPNPGQGGETQYF